This TCR beta chain was identified during a study of blood T cell repertoires in COVID-19. On the study more broadly: Italy, Spain and the United States were the sources of the convalescent and acute COVID-19 samples.

In the original processing: Nucleated cell number was recorded as an estimate derived from reference gene primer amplification. Generated by immunoSEQ multiplex PCR, the TCRdb table keeps only in-frame clones and is missing some. V and J calls and clone size are as listed in that table; D and trimming were resolved from the DNA. The repertoire consists of some 55,000 clones, with over 75% occurring once and the leading ten covering about 6.3%. The CDR3 runs to 17 residues. CDR1 LGHNA and CDR2 YNFKEQ come from the germline V gene. V dropped 1 base and J dropped 9 bases, with 24 bases sitting between them.

This clonotype was obtained from a man in his sixties with acute or convalescent COVID-19. Sequenced input: peripheral blood. V is TRBV4-2 and J is TRBJ1-2; the D gene is possibly TRBD1 (6 bases). The CDR3 DNA is TGTGCCAGCAGCCAAGTGGGACACTCCCCAAATGCCGATCGCTACACCTTC. It is translated as CASSQVGHSPNADRYTF.